These T cell receptor beta chains were read from a single sample in a study of cytomegalovirus exposure and HLA in healthy donors. Repertoires were generated with immunoSEQ multiplex PCR, while TCRdb's copy carries only in-frame clones and drops some. The table lists about 120,000 clones, 74% of them singletons, with 2% to 2.5% in the top ten. Material: PBMCs. These receptors were collected from a human donor in good health. Both conserved end residues are part of each CDR3. D genes are given only for firm matches. Clone size appears in some rows only: once, few, many, or a class for an expanded clone.

CDR3 length: 17
J gene: TRBJ1-4
V gene: TRBV9
D gene: NA
clone size: NA
CDR3 DNA: TGTGCCAGCAGCCCTCAGGGAGGGGGAGACCCAAATGAAAAACTGTTTTTT
CDR3 protein: CASSPQGGGDPNEKLFF

CDR3 length: 15
J gene: TRBJ2-6
V gene: TRBV6-1
D gene: NA
clone size: NA
CDR3 DNA: TGTGCCAGCAGTGAAGGAGGGTCTGGGGCCAACGTCCTGACTTTC
CDR3 protein: CASSEGGSGANVLTF

CDR3 length: 17
J gene: TRBJ1-5
V gene: TRBV30
D gene: NA
clone size: NA
CDR3 DNA: TGTGCCTGGAGTGTTGGGAGCCGCCCGGGGGGGAACGAGCGCCAGCATTTT
CDR3 protein: CAWSVGSRPGGNERQHF

CDR3 length: 22
J gene: TRBJ2-5
V gene: TRBV28
D gene: NA
clone size: NA
CDR3 DNA: TGTGCCAGCAGTTTACCCCGGGGGGCTACCACGATAGACAGAATACCAAGACAAACCCAGTACTTC
CDR3 protein: CASSLPRGATTIDRIPRQTQYF

CDR3 length: 14
J gene: TRBJ2-5
V gene: TRBV2
D gene: TRBD2
clone size: NA
CDR3 DNA: TGTGCCAGCAGGCTAGCGGGGGGGCCCAAGACCCAGTACTTC
CDR3 protein: CASRLAGGPKTQYF

CDR3 length: 15
J gene: TRBJ2-2
V gene: TRBV5-4
D gene: NA
clone size: NA
CDR3 DNA: TGTGCCAGCAGCTTAACCGGGACAAGAACCGGGGAGCTGTTTTTT
CDR3 protein: CASSLTGTRTGELFF

CDR3 length: 18
J gene: TRBJ2-2
V gene: TRBV5-1
D gene: TRBD1
clone size: NA
CDR3 DNA: TGCGCCAGCAGCTCAAACGGACAGGGGGCAGGGAGTGCCGGGGAGCTGTTTTTT
CDR3 protein: CASSSNGQGAGSAGELFF

CDR3 length: 15
J gene: TRBJ2-4
V gene: TRBV6-6
D gene: NA
clone size: NA
CDR3 DNA: TGTGCCACGAGACCGGGACGGACTATATCAAACATTCAGTACTTC
CDR3 protein: CATRPGRTISNIQYF

CDR3 length: 14
J gene: TRBJ1-1
V gene: TRBV2
D gene: TRBD1
clone size: NA
CDR3 DNA: TGTGCCAGCAGCTTGGAGGACAGGGACACTGAAGCTTTCTTT
CDR3 protein: CASSLEDRDTEAFF

CDR3 length: 16
J gene: TRBJ2-7
V gene: TRBV6-5
D gene: TRBD2
clone size: NA
CDR3 DNA: TGTGCCAGCAGTTACGGCGGCGGGGGGCCTAGGTACGAGCAGTACTTC
CDR3 protein: CASSYGGGGPRYEQYF

CDR3 length: 14
J gene: TRBJ1-2
V gene: TRBV19
D gene: TRBD1
clone size: NA
CDR3 DNA: TGTGCCAGTAGGGGGACAGGGGGCTACTATGGCTACACCTTC
CDR3 protein: CASRGTGGYYGYTF

CDR3 length: 17
J gene: TRBJ2-5
V gene: TRBV28
D gene: TRBD2
clone size: NA
CDR3 DNA: TGTGCCAGCAGTTCAGGACTAGCGGGGCGGATGTGGGAGACCCAGTACTTC
CDR3 protein: CASSSGLAGRMWETQYF

CDR3 length: 15
J gene: TRBJ2-1
V gene: TRBV29-1
D gene: TRBD1
clone size: NA
CDR3 DNA: TGCAGCGTTGAGACCTCGGACAGGCCCCGGAATGAGCAGTTCTTC
CDR3 protein: CSVETSDRPRNEQFF

CDR3 length: 16
J gene: TRBJ2-7
V gene: TRBV4-3
D gene: TRBD2
clone size: NA
CDR3 DNA: TGCGCCAGCAGCCAAGAGAGTGCGGGGGGCTGGTCCGAGCAGTACTTC
CDR3 protein: CASSQESAGGWSEQYF

CDR3 length: 15
J gene: TRBJ2-1
V gene: TRBV9
D gene: TRBD2
clone size: NA
CDR3 DNA: TGTGCCAGCAGCGTTAGCGGGGGGCGAGTCAATGAGCAGTTCTTC
CDR3 protein: CASSVSGGRVNEQFF

CDR3 length: 15
J gene: TRBJ1-1
V gene: TRBV14
D gene: NA
clone size: NA
CDR3 DNA: TGTGCCAGCAGTCTGAAGTCGGGCGGAGGCGTCGGAGCTTTCTTT
CDR3 protein: CASSLKSGGGVGAFF

CDR3 length: 12
J gene: TRBJ1-2
V gene: TRBV7-2
D gene: TRBD1
clone size: NA
CDR3 DNA: TGTGCCAGCAGCTCGACAGGGTCCGGCTACACCTTC
CDR3 protein: CASSSTGSGYTF

CDR3 length: 19
J gene: TRBJ1-4
V gene: TRBV5-3
D gene: TRBD1
clone size: NA
CDR3 DNA: TGTGCCAGAAGCTTGGCTGGGACAGGGGGGAATCCAACTAATGAAAAACTGTTTTTT
CDR3 protein: CARSLAGTGGNPTNEKLFF

CDR3 length: 16
J gene: TRBJ1-5
V gene: TRBV5-1
D gene: NA
clone size: NA
CDR3 DNA: TGCGCCAGCAGCTTGGAGGGGACTGGGAGCAATCAGCCCCAGCATTTT
CDR3 protein: CASSLEGTGSNQPQHF

CDR3 length: 13
J gene: TRBJ2-2
V gene: TRBV2
D gene: TRBD2
clone size: NA
CDR3 DNA: TGTGCCAGCAGGCGGGGGATGGACGGGGAGCTGTTTTTT
CDR3 protein: CASRRGMDGELFF

CDR3 length: 16
J gene: TRBJ2-7
V gene: TRBV30
D gene: TRBD1
clone size: once
CDR3 DNA: TGTGCCTGGAGTTTGTTCTGGGACAGGCCTTCCTACGAGCAGTACTTC
CDR3 protein: CAWSLFWDRPSYEQYF

CDR3 length: 15
J gene: TRBJ1-6
V gene: TRBV11-2
D gene: TRBD1
clone size: NA
CDR3 DNA: TGTGCCAGCAGCTTAGAGGGACAGGGGACCTCACCCCTCCACTTT
CDR3 protein: CASSLEGQGTSPLHF

CDR3 length: 14
J gene: TRBJ1-4
V gene: TRBV6-6
D gene: NA
clone size: few
CDR3 DNA: TGTGCCAGCAGGGACGGGGGGACTAATGAAAAACTGTTTTTT
CDR3 protein: CASRDGGTNEKLFF

CDR3 length: 13
J gene: TRBJ1-1
V gene: TRBV19
D gene: NA
clone size: NA
CDR3 DNA: TGTGCCAGTACCCCCCCGGGTAGGACTGAAGCTTTCTTT
CDR3 protein: CASTPPGRTEAFF

CDR3 length: 14
J gene: TRBJ2-3
V gene: TRBV29-1
D gene: NA
clone size: NA
CDR3 DNA: TGCAGCGTTGGGGGCAGGGCTTACACAGATACGCAGTATTTT
CDR3 protein: CSVGGRAYTDTQYF

CDR3 length: 13
J gene: TRBJ2-5
V gene: TRBV29-1
D gene: NA
clone size: once
CDR3 DNA: TGCAGCGCCGCTGGCCCCACGGGGGAGACCCAGTACTTC
CDR3 protein: CSAAGPTGETQYF

CDR3 length: 15
J gene: TRBJ1-2
V gene: TRBV19
D gene: TRBD1
clone size: once
CDR3 DNA: TGTGCCAGTAGTACCCTGACCGGGACAGGGGATGGCTACACCTTC
CDR3 protein: CASSTLTGTGDGYTF

CDR3 length: 17
J gene: TRBJ2-1
V gene: TRBV7-9
D gene: TRBD1
clone size: NA
CDR3 DNA: TGTGCCAGCAGCTCTGTAATAAGGACAGGGGGCTTTAGTGAGCAGTTCTTC
CDR3 protein: CASSSVIRTGGFSEQFF

CDR3 length: 16
J gene: TRBJ1-2
V gene: TRBV4-3
D gene: TRBD1
clone size: once
CDR3 DNA: TGCGCCAGCAGCCAAGAGATGGCAGGGGGCGCACGGGGCTACACCTTC
CDR3 protein: CASSQEMAGGARGYTF

CDR3 length: 15
J gene: TRBJ2-7
V gene: TRBV2
D gene: TRBD1
clone size: NA
CDR3 DNA: TGTGCCAGCAGTGAAGGTGACAGGGCTACCTACGAGCAGTACTTC
CDR3 protein: CASSEGDRATYEQYF

CDR3 length: 14
J gene: TRBJ1-1
V gene: TRBV6-6
D gene: TRBD1
clone size: few
CDR3 DNA: TGTGCCATCCAAGCAGGGGGCGCCGTCACTGAAGCTTTCTTT
CDR3 protein: CAIQAGGAVTEAFF

CDR3 length: 15
J gene: TRBJ2-2
V gene: TRBV2
D gene: TRBD1
clone size: NA
CDR3 DNA: TGTGCCAGCAGGGCCGGGACAGGGGGTTTTTCCGAGCTGTTTTTT
CDR3 protein: CASRAGTGGFSELFF

CDR3 length: 15
J gene: TRBJ2-7
V gene: TRBV6-5
D gene: TRBD2
clone size: NA
CDR3 DNA: TGTGCCAGCAGGGCTAGCGGGAGTACCAGTAGCGAGCAGTACTTC
CDR3 protein: CASRASGSTSSEQYF

CDR3 length: 14
J gene: TRBJ2-7
V gene: TRBV9
D gene: NA
clone size: once
CDR3 DNA: TGTGCCAGCAGCGTAGAACCTACCTCCTACGAGCAGTACTTC
CDR3 protein: CASSVEPTSYEQYF

CDR3 length: 15
J gene: TRBJ1-6
V gene: TRBV19
D gene: NA
clone size: NA
CDR3 DNA: TGTGCCAGTAGTGATGGGCAGGGGTTGATTTCACCCCTCCACTTT
CDR3 protein: CASSDGQGLISPLHF

CDR3 length: 17
J gene: TRBJ1-1
V gene: TRBV19
D gene: NA
clone size: once
CDR3 DNA: TGTGCCAGTAGAGGAGGGAGTTGGGTAAAGTCGCTTAATGAAGCTTTCTTT
CDR3 protein: CASRGGSWVKSLNEAFF

CDR3 length: 13
J gene: TRBJ1-1
V gene: TRBV18
D gene: NA
clone size: NA
CDR3 DNA: TGTGCCAGCTCACCAGGGCCGGACACTGAAGCTTTCTTT
CDR3 protein: CASSPGPDTEAFF

CDR3 length: 15
J gene: TRBJ1-4
V gene: TRBV10-3
D gene: TRBD1
clone size: NA
CDR3 DNA: TGTGCCACCGCCGACAGGGGTACAACTAATGAAAAACTGTTTTTT
CDR3 protein: CATADRGTTNEKLFF

CDR3 length: 15
J gene: TRBJ1-3
V gene: TRBV5-4
D gene: TRBD1
clone size: NA
CDR3 DNA: TGTGCCAGCAGCTGGACAGGGACCTCTGGAAACACCATATATTTT
CDR3 protein: CASSWTGTSGNTIYF

CDR3 length: 15
J gene: TRBJ2-2
V gene: TRBV10-2
D gene: TRBD2
clone size: NA
CDR3 DNA: TGCGCCAGCAGGCCACTAGCGGGCATCACCGGGGAGCTGTTTTTT
CDR3 protein: CASRPLAGITGELFF

CDR3 length: 14
J gene: TRBJ2-7
V gene: TRBV9
D gene: TRBD2
clone size: few
CDR3 DNA: TGTGCCAGCAGCCTAGCGGGGGGGCCTAGCGAGCAGTACTTC
CDR3 protein: CASSLAGGPSEQYF

CDR3 length: 16
J gene: TRBJ1-6
V gene: TRBV6-5
D gene: NA
clone size: few
CDR3 DNA: TGTGCCAGCAGTTACTCGCCAGGACAGTTGGGGACACCCCTCCACTTT
CDR3 protein: CASSYSPGQLGTPLHF

CDR3 length: 13
J gene: TRBJ2-7
V gene: TRBV1
D gene: NA
clone size: NA
CDR3 DNA: TGCACCAGAGGGCTAGCGGGAGATTACGAGCAGTACTTC
CDR3 protein: CTRGLAGDYEQYF

CDR3 length: 12
J gene: TRBJ2-5
V gene: TRBV6-1
D gene: TRBD2
clone size: few
CDR3 DNA: TGTGCCAGCAAAGCGGGGCCAGAGACCCAGTACTTC
CDR3 protein: CASKAGPETQYF

CDR3 length: 15
J gene: TRBJ1-2
V gene: TRBV19
D gene: NA
clone size: NA
CDR3 DNA: TGTGCCAGTAGTATCGGACAGCAGAAGAACTATGGCTACACCTTC
CDR3 protein: CASSIGQQKNYGYTF

CDR3 length: 13
J gene: TRBJ1-2
V gene: TRBV12-5
D gene: NA
clone size: NA
CDR3 DNA: TGTGCTAGTGGTTCCGGACAGTTCTATGGCTACACCTTC
CDR3 protein: CASGSGQFYGYTF

CDR3 length: 15
J gene: TRBJ2-2
V gene: TRBV28
D gene: TRBD1
clone size: NA
CDR3 DNA: TGTGCCAGCAGAATCCCGACAGGGGGTTTCGGGGAGCTGTTTTTT
CDR3 protein: CASRIPTGGFGELFF

CDR3 length: 15
J gene: TRBJ2-5
V gene: TRBV4-1
D gene: TRBD1
clone size: NA
CDR3 DNA: TGCGCCAGCAGCCAAGAGGGACAGGGTGGGGGGGCCCAGTACTTC
CDR3 protein: CASSQEGQGGGAQYF

CDR3 length: 16
J gene: TRBJ2-7
V gene: TRBV7-2
D gene: TRBD2
clone size: NA
CDR3 DNA: TGTGCCAGCAGCTTAGAGTCCGGCGGGGGGAGCTACGAGCAGTACTTC
CDR3 protein: CASSLESGGGSYEQYF

CDR3 length: 16
J gene: TRBJ2-1
V gene: TRBV2
D gene: NA
clone size: NA
CDR3 DNA: TGTGCCAGCAGTGTCACGGACAGTTTTACCTACAATGAGCAGTTCTTC
CDR3 protein: CASSVTDSFTYNEQFF